This T cell receptor (beta chain) comes out of a study of cytomegalovirus exposure and HLA in healthy donors. V lost 4 bases to trimming and J lost 5 bases, with 11 bases between them. The CDR3 spans 13 residues. Germline CDR1 MNHEY, CDR2 SVGAGI. Assay used: immunoSEQ multiplex PCR; TCRdb lists only in-frame clones, some missing. Among approximately 150,000 clones, more than 70% were seen once, and the ten largest hold 9.5% to 13%. This TCR was sampled from a man aged 25-40 years in good health and CMV-seropositive. The specimen was PBMCs. The chain has TRBV6-5 and TRBJ1-2, with D hard to call. The CDR3: CASSFEEEYGYTF. The CDR3 DNA sequence: TGTGCCAGCAGTTTCGAGGAGGAATATGGCTACACCTTC.